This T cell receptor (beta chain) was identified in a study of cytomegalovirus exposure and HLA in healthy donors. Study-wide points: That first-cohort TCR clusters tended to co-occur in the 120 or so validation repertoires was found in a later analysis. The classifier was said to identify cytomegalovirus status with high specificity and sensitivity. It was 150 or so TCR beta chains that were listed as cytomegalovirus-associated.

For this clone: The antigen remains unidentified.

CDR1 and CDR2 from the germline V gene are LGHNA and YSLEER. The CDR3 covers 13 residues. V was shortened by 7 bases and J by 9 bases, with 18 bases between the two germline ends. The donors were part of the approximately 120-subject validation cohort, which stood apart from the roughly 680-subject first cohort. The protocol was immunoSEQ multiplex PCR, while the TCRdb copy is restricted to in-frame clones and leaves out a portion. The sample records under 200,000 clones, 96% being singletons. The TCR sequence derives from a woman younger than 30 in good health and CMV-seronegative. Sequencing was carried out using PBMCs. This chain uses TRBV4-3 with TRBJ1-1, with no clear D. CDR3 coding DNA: TGCGCCAGCACCCCACATACGGGCGGGCAAGCTTTCTTT. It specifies CASTPHTGGQAFF.